The sample holds a few counts of the clone carrying this TCR beta chain. As yet, its antigen is unknown. The record originates from a study of beta chain features in type 1 diabetes. About the research overall: Cells sorted and examined across all samples totaled approximately 110 million. The study, taken as a whole, reports: Compared to healthy donors, patients appeared to have naive, central memory and Treg TCRB repertoires that were more alike. Lower insertion and higher deletion counts appeared at VDJ junctions in type 1 diabetes patients. There was a moderate but significant shortening of TCRB CDR3s in all four CD4+ subsets of Type 1 diabetes patients.

Expressed TCRB transcripts were sequenced, since all the RNA that had been isolated was reverse transcribed. Using immunoSEQ multiplex PCR, the repertoire was profiled, and TCRdb retains in-frame clones only, with some absent. The repertoire has over 650,000 clones, more than 12% of them found once; the top ten carry just under 0.04%. Staining for CD45RO/CCR7/CD25/CD127/CD95/CD27 allowed sorting of CD4+ naive, central memory, regulatory and stem cell-like memory cells. The CDR3 has 14 residues. The source is a man younger than 35 with type 1 diabetes. The sample taken for sequencing was naive CD4+ T cells from blood. The chain is built from TRBV21-1 and TRBJ2-2; the table's TRBD1 call for D was not verified on the DNA. TRBV21-1 is shown as a pseudogene. The CDR3 sequence: CASSRTGGAGELFF. The CDR3 region has the DNA TGTGCCAGCTCACGGACAGGAGGGGCCGGGGAGCTGTTTTTT.